The 25 T cell receptor beta chains reported below all come from one sample, sequenced in a study of shared clonotypes between healthy human individuals. Some clones are missing from TCRdb's copy, which holds only in-frame ones; the method was immunoSEQ multiplex PCR. The table includes roughly 2.1 million clones, 93% detected once. It was CD45RO-negative cells, positively selected for CCR7, that made up naive CD8 cells, with terminally differentiated effector memory CD45RA+ cells excluded. The material sequenced was naive CD8+ T cells from PBMCs. These receptor sequences come from a man aged 18 to 30 in good health. Some clones in this sample may be carry-over from other donors' samples.

V gene TRBV4-2 combines with J gene TRBJ2-2, with D perhaps TRBD1 (5 bases). Germline V lookup: CDR1 LGHNA, CDR2 YNFKEQ. There are 15 residues in the CDR3. Trimming removed 3 bases at V and 7 bases at J, with 15 bases between. The DNA of the CDR3 is TGTGCCAGCAGCCAGCCAGGGTATTTGAGCGGGGAGCTGTTTTTT. Translating gives CASSQPGYLSGELFF.

The chain links TRBV2 to TRBJ1-1; D not certain. Germline V gene sequence: CDR1 SNHLY, CDR2 FYNNEI. This CDR3 is 13 amino acids long. Trimming stripped 6 bases from V and 8 bases from J, with 16 bases between. This chain's CDR3 is CASRRGWGTEAFF. In nucleotides, the CDR3 is TGTGCCAGCAGACGCGGGTGGGGTACCGAAGCTTTCTTT.

This sequence joins TRBV7-9 and TRBJ2-2; TRBD1 aligns across 10 bases. Germline CDR1 is SEHNR and CDR2 is FQNEAQ (reference sequence). Trimming at V came to 6 bases and at J to 4 bases, leaving 2 bases not matched to a gene. This CDR3 contains 14 residues. CDR3 coding DNA: TGTGCCAGCAGGACAGGGGGCCTCACCGGGGAGCTGTTTTTT. Translated: CASRTGGLTGELFF.

The genes are TRBV7-3 and TRBJ2-1; TRBD2 matches 12 bases. The CDR3 is 19 residues long. Germline trimming cut 2 bases from V and 0 bases from J; bases unmatched to any gene: 8. The V gene's germline CDR1 is SGHTA and CDR2 FQGTGA. This chain's CDR3 is CASSLGGLAGPASYNEQFF. The CDR3 DNA follows: TGTGCCAGCAGCTTAGGGGGACTAGCGGGCCCCGCCTCCTACAATGAGCAGTTCTTC.

The chain recombines TRBV27 with TRBJ1-5; a weak D match, TRBD1 (6 bases). Looked up from germline, CDR1 is MNHEY and CDR2 is SMNVEV (reference sequence). CDR3 length: 15 amino acids. Trimming shortened V by 7 bases and J by 11 bases, and 24 bases separated the two germline ends. The CDR3 spells CASTPRGVRIAAQHF. The CDR3 DNA is TGTGCCAGCACCCCTAGGGGGGTCCGCATCGCCGCCCAGCATTTT.

V usage is TRBV19 and J usage is TRBJ1-5; possible D gene TRBD1, 5 bases. Trimming pared 7 bases from V and 7 bases from J, leaving 17 bases between. CDR1 is LNHDA and CDR2 is SQIVND in the germline V gene (reference sequence). The CDR3 runs to 14 residues. The CDR3 DNA reads as TGTGCCAGTACTAAGGATCTTAAGGGGCAGCCCCAGCATTTT. This sequence encodes CASTKDLKGQPQHF. Full variable domain (outside the CDR3, taken from reference TRBV19 and TRBJ1-5): DGGITQSPKYLFRKEGQNVTLSCEQNLNHDAMYWYRQDPGQGLRLIYYSQIVNDFQKGDIAEGYSVSREKKESFPLTVTSAQKNPTAFYLCASTKDLKGQPQHFGDGTRLSIL.

V is TRBV6-1 and J is TRBJ1-5; D remains unclear. The CDR3 length is 14 residues. Germline lookup yields CDR1 MNHNS and CDR2 SASEGT. Trimming cost V 3 bases and J 3 bases, with 9 bases left between them. This CDR3 is CASSDRASNQPQHF. In DNA form, the CDR3 reads TGTGCCAGCAGTGATAGGGCTTCCAATCAGCCCCAGCATTTT.

The chain carries TRBV2 and TRBJ2-1; 8 bases agree with TRBD2. Trimming at V came to 9 bases and at J to 0 bases, leaving 13 bases not matched to a gene. Germline loops: CDR1 SNHLY, CDR2 FYNNEI. This CDR3 comprises 17 residues. The CDR3 is CASIRTSPESSYNEQFF. The CDR3 DNA reads TGTGCCAGTATTAGGACTAGCCCTGAGAGCTCCTACAATGAGCAGTTCTTC.

CDR3 sequence: CASSYSPRDEAFF. CDR3 DNA sequence: TGTGCCAGCAGTTACTCACCGCGGGATGAAGCTTTCTTT. The genes are TRBV6-5 and TRBJ1-1; no clear D gene. This CDR3 has 13 amino acids. The V and J ends lost 0 bases and 7 bases respectively, with 9 bases between them. Germline values: CDR1 MNHEY, CDR2 SVGAGI.

The chain employs TRBV27 and TRBJ2-1, with 9 bases that match TRBD1. CDR1 and CDR2 from the germline V gene are MNHEY and SMNVEV (reference sequence). The CDR3 has 13 amino acids. Losses at the gene ends were 6 bases for V and 6 bases for J; bases not matched to a gene: 3. The DNA for the CDR3 is TGTGCCAGCAGGGGACAGGGAATCAATGAGCAGTTCTTC. Its translation: CASRGQGINEQFF.

The chain carries TRBV9 and TRBJ1-1; possible D gene TRBD1, 5 bases. Germline assignment: CDR1 SGDLS and CDR2 YYNGEE. This CDR3 has 15 residues. V lost 0 bases, J lost 10 bases, and 19 bases lay in between. The CDR3 loop is CASSVGGGIKVGAFF. In DNA form, the CDR3 reads TGTGCCAGCAGCGTAGGTGGGGGGATAAAGGTGGGAGCTTTCTTT.

This rearrangement joins TRBV6-1 to TRBJ2-5; D is undetermined. Trimming stripped 4 bases from V and 1 base from J, with 7 bases between. This CDR3 is 13 amino acids long. Germline assignment: CDR1 MNHNS and CDR2 SASEGT. For the CDR3, the DNA is TGTGCCAGCAGTGTTTGGGTCCAAGAGACCCAGTACTTC. Its translation is CASSVWVQETQYF.

The V call is TRBV7-9, the J call TRBJ2-3; D not certain. Germline CDR1 and CDR2: SEHNR and FQNEAQ (reference sequence). V lost 8 bases and J 6 bases, leaving 15 bases between the germline ends. The CDR3 spans 13 residues. CDR3 in DNA: TGTGCCAGCTGGTCTAGTAGTAGTGATACGCAGTATTTT. It specifies CASWSSSSDTQYF. The whole variable domain, remainder taken from reference TRBV7-9 and TRBJ2-3, is DTGVSQNPRHKITKRGQNVTFRCDPISEHNRLYWYRQTLGQGPEFLTYFQNEAQLEKSRLLSDRFSAERPKGSFSTLEIQRTEQGDSAMYLCASWSSSSDTQYFGPGTRLTVL.

This chain joins TRBV13 and TRBJ1-2; D remains ambiguous. V was trimmed by 5 bases and J by 4 bases, leaving 11 bases between them. The CDR3 extends over 13 amino acids. Germline V gives CDR1 PRHDT, CDR2 FYEKMQ (reference sequence). The CDR3 sequence is CASSPIVPYGYTF. CDR3 coding DNA: TGTGCCAGCAGCCCCATCGTCCCCTATGGCTACACCTTC.

To note about this clone: Additional DNA sequences in this sample encode the identical CDR3. This rearrangement joins TRBV5-6 to TRBJ1-1; D is undetermined. The CDR3 covers 14 residues. Germline CDR1 is SGHDT and CDR2 is YYEEEE. Deletions cut 0 bases from V and 0 bases from J, with 6 bases between. CDR3 nucleotides: TGTGCCAGCAGCTTGGTTGGGATGAACACTGAAGCTTTCTTT. Protein product: CASSLVGMNTEAFF. Variable domain in full (rest from reference TRBV5-6 and TRBJ1-1): DAGVTQSPTHLIKTRGQQVTLRCSPKSGHDTVSWYQQALGQGPQFIFQYYEEEERQRGNFPDRFSGHQFPNYSSELNVNALLLGDSALYLCASSLVGMNTEAFFGQGTRLTVV.

The genes are TRBV7-8 and TRBJ2-2, with 13 bases identical to TRBD2. Germline lookup yields CDR1 SGHVS and CDR2 FQNEAQ. CDR3 length equals 16 residues. The V and J ends lost 5 bases and 4 bases, in that order; junction bases with no gene match: 4. The CDR3 sequence is CASSQGLAGVTGELFF. The CDR3 bases are TGTGCCAGCAGCCAAGGACTAGCGGGAGTCACCGGGGAGCTGTTTTTT.

This clone appeared a single time. The V call is TRBV6-5, the J call TRBJ2-7, with D uncertain. V lost 0 bases and J lost 1, with 13 bases in between. Germline CDR1 and CDR2: MNHEY and SVGAGI. This CDR3 has 16 amino acids. CDR3: CASSYSNGQRSYEQYF. In DNA, the CDR3 is TGTGCCAGCAGTTACTCGAACGGCCAGAGGTCCTACGAGCAGTACTTC.

The CDR3 spells CASSLGQGITEAFF. The CDR3 bases are TGTGCCAGCAGCTTGGGACAGGGAATCACTGAAGCTTTCTTT. This chain uses TRBV11-2 with TRBJ1-1; 9 bases agree with TRBD1. After removal of 3 bases from V and 4 bases from J, the junction contained 3 bases not matched to a gene. CDR1 and CDR2 (germline): SGHAT, FQNNGV. CDR3 length equals 14 residues.

In the case of this clone: The identical CDR3 is also encoded by other nucleotide sequences in the sample. J is TRBJ2-3 and V is TRBV19, with 8 nucleotides matching TRBD1. The CDR3 contains 13 residues. J lost 4 bases, V lost 8 bases, and 5 bases had no gene match. Per the germline V gene, CDR1 is LNHDA and CDR2 is SQIVND (reference sequence). DNA of the CDR3: TGTGCCAGTGGTGACAGGGGCCCAGATACGCAGTATTTT. Its translation is CASGDRGPDTQYF.

This clone was detected only once. This rearrangement joins TRBV6-5 to TRBJ1-1; 7 bases agree with TRBD1. V lost 5 bases, J lost 11 bases, and 11 bases stayed unmatched. The germline V gene encodes CDR1 MNHEY and CDR2 SVGAGI. The CDR3 is made up of 13 amino acids. The CDR3 reads CASSPGEGARAFF. Here the CDR3 DNA reads TGTGCCAGCAGTCCCGGCGAGGGGGCGAGGGCTTTCTTT.

The genes are TRBV27 and TRBJ1-1; D remains ambiguous. In germline, CDR1 is MNHEY, CDR2 SMNVEV (reference sequence). V lost 3 bases to trimming and J lost 4 bases, with 9 bases between them. CDR3 length: 13 residues. CDR3 bases: TGTGCCAGCAGTTTTCGGCTCGGCACTGAAGCTTTCTTT. As protein: CASSFRLGTEAFF.

The V gene is TRBV13, the J gene TRBJ1-1, with D hard to call. Between the trimmed V and J ends, which lost 5 bases and 1 base, there was a span of 14 bases. The CDR3 contains 15 residues. In germline, CDR1 is PRHDT, CDR2 FYEKMQ (reference sequence). In nucleotides, the CDR3 is TGTGCCAGCAGCCCCGTTGGGGAGGGGAACACTGAAGCTTTCTTT. This gives the protein CASSPVGEGNTEAFF.

This chain connects TRBV27 to TRBJ2-7; possible D gene TRBD1, 5 bases. The CDR3 extends over 15 amino acids. V shed 6 bases and J shed 2 bases, with 17 bases lying between them. Germline loops: CDR1 MNHEY, CDR2 SMNVEV (reference sequence). CDR3 protein: CASSASRGRTYEQYF. In DNA, the CDR3 is TGTGCCAGCAGCGCCTCTAGGGGCAGAACCTACGAGCAGTACTTC.

Turning to this clone: The same CDR3 can be traced to other DNA sequences in this sample. V usage is TRBV19 and J usage is TRBJ2-7, with D hard to call. The V gene's germline CDR1 is LNHDA and CDR2 SQIVND (reference sequence). CDR3 size: 13 residues. V lost 3 bases and J 3 bases, leaving 9 bases between the germline ends. CDR3 amino acids: CASSIGGFYEQYF. DNA of the CDR3: TGTGCCAGTAGTATTGGCGGATTCTACGAGCAGTACTTC.

Comments on this clone: Additional DNA sequences in this sample encode the identical CDR3. This chain joins TRBV7-6 and TRBJ2-7, with unresolved D. Trimming took 1 base from V and 3 from J, leaving 7 bases between them. The CDR3 loop spans 13 amino acids. The germline CDR1 and CDR2 sequences are SGHVS and FNYEAQ. The CDR3 DNA reads TGTGCCAGCAGCTTAGGGCTGGGCTACGAGCAGTACTTC. Translated, it gives CASSLGLGYEQYF.